This T cell receptor (beta chain) was recorded in a study of blood T cell repertoires in COVID-19. Seattle's cohort entered during active infection and was followed longitudinally. Clones were sequenced by immunoSEQ multiplex PCR, and TCRdb holds only the in-frame ones, with some missing. The sample has more than 300,000 clones, roughly 86% seen once; the top ten hold around 7.9%. Per germline, CDR1 SGHDT and CDR2 YYEEEE. V trimming: 4 bases; J trimming: 3 bases; junction bases outside the gene matches: 6. The CDR3 contains 17 residues. The chain is built from TRBV5-6 and TRBJ2-6; 11 nucleotides match TRBD1. Sequenced: peripheral blood. The sequence was obtained from a woman aged 65 to 85 with COVID-19, enrolled during active disease. The CDR3 DNA follows: TGTGCCAGCAGCGCCGGGACAGGGGGTGGTGGGGCCAACGTCCTGACTTTC. Protein product: CASSAGTGGGGANVLTF.